These 19 T cell receptor beta chains were sequenced from one sample in a study of post-analysis software for immune sequencing data. Study-level points and caveats: TRBV5-6, TRBV5-1 and TRBV20-1 were among roughly 5 TRBV segments more frequent in patients than controls.

Unique molecular identifiers were carried by the TCR beta cDNA libraries. TCRdb redid the calling of the PCR reads with MiXCR, one entry per CDR3 protein. Among around 700,000 distinct CDR3 sequences, approximately 59% were seen once, and the ten largest hold 11%. For these TCRs, the target antigens are not known. The sequenced sample was blood. The receptors were sampled from a girl aged 2 to 10 with multiple sclerosis.

This clonotype was recorded only once. The chain couples TRBV6-5 to TRBJ2-7; D might be TRBD1 (6 bases). Germline V gene lookup returns CDR1 MNHEY and CDR2 SVGAGI. CDR3 length equals 14 residues. Trimming stripped 2 bases from V and 2 bases from J, with 10 bases between. The CDR3 loop reads CASSYKQGPYEQYF. CDR3 nucleotide sequence: TGTGCCAGCAGTTACAAGCAGGGGCCCTACGAGCAGTACTTC.

The rearrangement uses TRBV7-9 and TRBJ2-1, with 11 bases matching TRBD2. The V segment lost 3 bases and the J segment 0 bases; nucleotides outside the gene matches: 10. The length of the CDR3 is 19 residues. The germline V gene encodes CDR1 SEHNR and CDR2 FQNEAQ (reference sequence). CDR3 sequence (DNA): TGTGCCAGCAGCTTCAGTGTGTTAGCGGGAGGGACCTCCTACAATGAGCAGTTCTTC. As protein: CASSFSVLAGGTSYNEQFF.

This clonotype was detected only a few times. This chain joins TRBV7-8 and TRBJ2-5; 10 nucleotides align to TRBD2. CDR1 and CDR2 (germline): SGHVS, FQNEAQ. The junction had 12 bases not matched to a gene; V was cut back by 3 bases and J by 5 bases. The CDR3 is 17 amino acids. CDR3 bases: TGTGCCAGCAGCTTGCCTCGGCAGCGGGGGGGTCCGGAGACCCAGTACTTC. Translated, it gives CASSLPRQRGGPETQYF.

A few counts support this clonotype. V gene TRBV6-1 combines with J gene TRBJ1-5; D gene uncertain. Looked up from germline, CDR1 is MNHNS and CDR2 is SASEGT. V lost 1 base and J lost 0, with 7 bases in between. The CDR3 covers 15 residues. CDR3 sequence reads: CASSEGLYSNQPQHF. The CDR3 nucleotides are TGTGCCAGCAGTGAAGGGCTATATAGCAATCAGCCCCAGCATTTT.

The J gene is TRBJ2-7, the V gene TRBV18, with a tentative D call TRBD1 (5 bases). The CDR3 consists of 18 residues. Germline CDR1 reads KGHSH; CDR2 reads LQKENI. V was shortened by 0 bases and J by 0 bases, with 18 bases between the two germline ends. CDR3 sequence reads: CASSPPMMLTAYSYEQYF. The CDR3 DNA follows: TGTGCCAGCTCACCACCTATGATGTTGACAGCGTACTCCTACGAGCAGTACTTC.

Details on this clonotype: The junction does not match germline at one end; this may be a read error. The chain recombines TRBV19 with TRBJ1-2; no clear D gene. CDR1 LNHDA and CDR2 SQIVND come from the germline V gene (reference sequence). CDR3 length: 13 residues. The CDR3 loop is CASSRTFYYGYTF. CDR3 nucleotides: TGCGCCAGTAGCCGGACCTTCTACTATGGCTACACCTTC.

This clonotype was observed a few times. V and J are TRBV5-1 and TRBJ1-1; 7 positions match TRBD1. CDR1 is SGHRS and CDR2 is YFSETQ in the germline V gene. The CDR3 runs 14 residues. The V and J ends lost 5 bases and 4 bases, in that order; junction bases with no gene match: 8. The CDR3 here is CASSRQGGVTEAFF. The DNA for the CDR3 is TGCGCCAGCAGTCGACAGGGTGGGGTCACTGAAGCTTTCTTT.

This clonotype was found many times. This rearrangement joins TRBV29-1 to TRBJ1-1; D is undetermined. The CDR3 is made up of 13 amino acids. V lost 1 base and J 5 bases, leaving 11 bases between the germline ends. CDR1 and CDR2 (germline): SQVTM, ANQGSEA. CDR3 sequence: CSVEVQFSTEAFF. The CDR3 DNA sequence: TGCAGCGTTGAAGTACAGTTTTCGACTGAAGCTTTCTTT. Based on the CDR3 plus reference TRBV29-1 and TRBJ1-1, the full variable domain is SAVISQKPSRDICQRGTSLTIQCQVDSQVTMMFWYRQQPGQSLTLIATANQGSEATYESGFVIDKFPISRPNLTFSTLTVSNMSPEDSSIYLCSVEVQFSTEAFFGQGTRLTVV.

In this sample, this clonotype turned up a few times. This rearrangement joins TRBV5-1 to TRBJ2-1; D remains ambiguous. Germline CDR1 SGHRS, CDR2 YFSETQ. Deletions cut 1 base from V and 8 bases from J, with 16 bases between. The CDR3 has 15 residues. The CDR3 loop reads CASSLRSIEVYEQFF. In DNA, the CDR3 is TGCGCCAGCAGCTTGCGCTCGATAGAAGTCTATGAGCAGTTCTTC.

For this clonotype: At one end, the junction sequence differs from germline, possibly due to a read error. The chain uses TRBV6-2 or TRBV6-3 and TRBJ2-1, with D perhaps matching TRBD2 (6 bases). Germline CDR1 reads MNHEY; CDR2 reads SVGEGT. This CDR3 is built from 14 residues. In DNA, the CDR3 is TGTGCCGGCAGTCGACTAGTAGTGGACAATGAGCAGTTCTTC. Translation: CAGSRLVVDNEQFF.

V is TRBV20-1 and J is TRBJ2-5; 11 bases align to TRBD2. The germline CDR1 and CDR2 sequences are DFQATT and SNEGSKA (reference sequence). The CDR3 length is 14 residues. V shed 6 bases and J 5 bases; nucleotides not matched to a gene: 8. CDR3 DNA sequence: TGCAGTGCGTTTCTAGCGGGGGGAAGGGAGACCCAGTACTTC. The encoded protein is CSAFLAGGRETQYF.

This clonotype was picked up a small number of times. For the CDR3, the DNA is TGTGCCAGCAGCTCTGGGGACAGGGGGATCTACGAGCAGTACTTC. Amino acids: CASSSGDRGIYEQYF. The chain links TRBV7-2 to TRBJ2-7, with 11 bases identical to TRBD1. The germline V gene has CDR1 SGHTA and CDR2 FQGNSA. Trimming removed 4 bases from V and 3 bases from J; junction bases left unmatched: 5. The CDR3 consists of 15 residues.

This clonotype came up a few times. The CDR3 here is CSAFGAQETQYF. CDR3 bases: TGCAGTGCTTTCGGGGCTCAAGAGACCCAGTACTTC. The V gene is TRBV20-1, the J gene TRBJ2-5, with D perhaps matching TRBD1 or TRBD2 (5 bases each). The V end was cut by 5 bases, the J end by 2 bases, with 9 bases between. Germline assignment: CDR1 DFQATT and CDR2 SNEGSKA (reference sequence). This CDR3 has 12 amino acids.

This clonotype was seen a handful of times. The chain joins TRBV6-2 or TRBV6-3 to TRBJ1-1; D is ambiguous. CDR3 length: 12 residues. CDR1 is MNHEY, CDR2 SVGEGT, per germline. The V end lost 2 bases, the J end lost 3 bases, and 4 bases lay between the germline ends. CDR3 sequence reads: CASSYRDTEAFF. The CDR3 DNA sequence: TGTGCCAGCAGTTACAGGGACACTGAAGCTTTCTTT.

This clonotype was found a few times. This chain joins TRBV12-3 or TRBV12-4 and TRBJ2-6, with D maybe TRBD2 (5 bases). The CDR3 length is 15 residues. V lost 2 bases to trimming and J lost 2 bases, with 7 bases between them. The CDR3 region has the DNA TGTGCCAGCAGTTTAATGAGGGCTGGGGCCAACGTCCTGACTTTC. It encodes CASSLMRAGANVLTF.

This clonotype was seen more than once but under ten times. The rearrangement uses TRBV3-1 and TRBJ2-5; the D gene is possibly TRBD1 (5 bases). The germline V gene encodes CDR1 LGHDT and CDR2 YNNKEL (reference sequence). This CDR3 has 13 amino acids. Trimming stripped 2 bases from V and 3 bases from J, with 7 bases between. CDR3 bases: TGTGCCAGCAGCCAAATCAGGGAAGAGACCCAGTACTTC. It codes for CASSQIREETQYF.

This clonotype turned up a few times. This CDR3 is CASSQGGAGEQFF. Written as DNA, the CDR3 is TGTGCCAGCAGCCAGGGTGGAGCCGGTGAGCAGTTCTTC. This chain links TRBV12-3 or TRBV12-4 with TRBJ2-1; possible D gene TRBD1, 5 bases. CDR3 size: 13 residues. V was clipped by 6 bases and J by 9 bases, with 15 bases between them.

V usage is TRBV12-3 or TRBV12-4 and J usage is TRBJ2-5; D ambiguous. This CDR3 has 17 amino acids. V was pared by 2 bases and J by 0 bases, with 16 bases between. CDR3 protein: CASSLSRRRGYQETQYF. The CDR3 coding sequence is TGTGCCAGCAGTTTATCTCGCCGTCGTGGGTACCAAGAGACCCAGTACTTC.

J is TRBJ1-2 and V is TRBV11-2; possible D gene TRBD1, 5 bases. The CDR3 length is 15 residues. CDR1 SGHAT and CDR2 FQNNGV come from the germline V gene. V lost 2 bases and J 0 bases, leaving 10 bases between the germline ends. The CDR3 is CASSLYQGSNYGYTF. The CDR3 DNA is TGTGCCAGCAGCTTATACCAGGGATCTAACTATGGCTACACCTTC.